Listed below are T cell receptor beta chains from one sample, sequenced in a study of blood T cell repertoires in COVID-19. Here immunoSEQ multiplex PCR was the method, and the copy in TCRdb shows in-frame clones only, minus some. The top ten clones hold about 4.6% of a sample with roughly 77,000 clones, 88% of them seen once. The sequenced sample consisted of peripheral blood. These receptor sequences come from a human donor in a cohort sampled during active COVID-19. Both conserved end residues are part of each CDR3. The D gene is left open where the match is weak. Only some rows state a clone size, as once, few, many or a class for expanded clones.

clone size	D gene	V gene	J gene	CDR3 DNA	CDR3 protein
.	.	TRBV6-5	TRBJ1-5	TGTGCCAGCCGTCATGGAGGCAATCAGCCCCAGCATTTT	CASRHGGNQPQHF
.	.	TRBV19	TRBJ1-3	TGTGCCAGCATGTCGGAGGGGCGCTCTGGAAACACCATATATTTT	CASMSEGRSGNTIYF
.	TRBD1	TRBV28	TRBJ1-2	TGTGCCAGCAGTCCCGGGACAGGGCCCCTCTCGTATGGCTACACCTTC	CASSPGTGPLSYGYTF
.	TRBD2	TRBV5-1	TRBJ2-1	TGCGCCAGCAGCTTGGAACTAGCGTCTCTCAATGAGCAGTTCTTC	CASSLELASLNEQFF
.	.	TRBV6-2/TRBV6-3	TRBJ2-2	TGTGCCAGCAGTTACGGGCTAGCTGATACCGGGGAGCTGTTTTTT	CASSYGLADTGELFF
.	TRBD1	TRBV11-2	TRBJ2-1	TGTGCCAGCAGCTTAGCCGGACAGGGATACAATGAGCAGTTCTTC	CASSLAGQGYNEQFF
.	TRBD2	TRBV6-2/TRBV6-3	TRBJ2-1	TGTGCCAGCAGTGGACTAGCGGGAGGAGGCGGTGAGCAGTTCTTC	CASSGLAGGGGEQFF
.	.	TRBV19	TRBJ1-2	TGTGCCAGTAGTGTCTCGCGGATAGCGGGTGGCTACACCTTC	CASSVSRIAGGYTF
.	.	TRBV6-2/TRBV6-3	TRBJ2-3	TGTGCCAGCAGTTCACTACCCCGAACAGATACGCAGTATTTT	CASSSLPRTDTQYF
once	.	TRBV4-1	TRBJ2-3	TGCGCCAGCAGCCAAGAAGGTCCCCGGGGGACGCAGTATTTT	CASSQEGPRGTQYF
.	TRBD2	TRBV7-2	TRBJ2-5	TGTGCCAGCAGCCTAGGGGGACTAGCGGGGCTCCAAGAGACCCAGTACTTC	CASSLGGLAGLQETQYF
once	.	TRBV5-5	TRBJ2-7	TGTGCCAGCAGCTTCGTTCTATCGGGAATGGACGAGCAGTACTTC	CASSFVLSGMDEQYF
.	.	TRBV9	TRBJ1-1	TGTGCCAGCAGCGTAGGTGGGAACAGGGAAGGCACTGAAGCTTTCTTT	CASSVGGNREGTEAFF
few	TRBD2	TRBV3-1/TRBV3-2	TRBJ2-3	TGTGCCAGCAGCCAATTAGGGACTAGCGGGGGGGGTGGATTAGATACGCAGTATTTT	CASSQLGTSGGGGLDTQYF
.	.	TRBV24-1	TRBJ1-5	TGTGCCACCAGTGATTCCGACAGGACTTCAGGGGCCCAGCATTTT	CATSDSDRTSGAQHF
.	TRBD2	TRBV2	TRBJ2-5	TGTGCCAGCAGTGAGGGAGGGACTAGTCAAGAGACCCAGTACTTC	CASSEGGTSQETQYF
.	.	TRBV4-2	TRBJ1-1	TGTGCCAGCAGCCTCGGACTGCTGAACACTGAAGCTTTCTTT	CASSLGLLNTEAFF
.	.	TRBV4-1	TRBJ2-1	TGCGCCAGCAGTCAGTGGGGGCTGAGCTCCTACAATGAGCAGTTCTTC	CASSQWGLSSYNEQFF
.	.	TRBV3-1/TRBV3-2	TRBJ1-3	TGTGCCAGCAGCCAAGGCGTGGACAGCTCTGGAAACACCATATATTTT	CASSQGVDSSGNTIYF
.	TRBD2	TRBV29-1	TRBJ2-5	TGCAGCGTTGACCCACTAGCGGGAGGGGGAGAGACCCAGTACTTC	CSVDPLAGGGETQYF